Each of the 18 T cell receptor beta chains below was sequenced from the same sample in a study of regulatory T cells in long-lasting Graves disease. Time point: newly diagnosed GD, antithyroid drugs for less than 3 months. The TCR library was made from RNA that had been extracted from PBMCs in TRIzol. Arm-PCR of CDR3 regions and iRepertoire HTBI primers were used to build TCR beta libraries. TCRdb re-called the multiplex PCR reads with MiXCR, one entry per CDR3 protein. Altogether a few hundred thousand distinct CDR3 sequences are present, approximately 15% being singletons, with the ten largest covering less than 35%. This sample also appeared in a second study, on T cells in Graves' hyperthyroidism and ophthalmopathy.

The material sequenced was peripheral blood mononuclear cells (PBMCs), taken at new diagnosis, from a patient treated with antithyroid drugs. All receptors derive from a man aged 35-49 years with Graves disease.

This clonotype was counted many times. This chain uses TRBV11-2 with TRBJ1-1; unclear D gene. Germline V gene sequence: CDR1 SGHAT, CDR2 FQNNGV. V lost 5 bases and J lost 0, with 10 bases in between. The CDR3 is made up of 14 amino acids. The CDR3 DNA reads as TGTGCCAGCAGCCTGACCTTCATGAACACTGAAGCTTTCTTT. Protein: CASSLTFMNTEAFF.

This clonotype appeared many times. V is TRBV2 and J is TRBJ2-1, with 12 bases lining up with TRBD1. V trimming: 5 bases; J trimming: 9 bases; junction bases outside the gene matches: 8. The CDR3 has 15 amino acids. CDR1 is SNHLY and CDR2 is FYNNEI in the germline V gene. In DNA, the CDR3 is TGTGCCAGCAGTAGGGGGGACAGGGGGCTCGCTGAGCAGTTCTTC. Amino acids: CASSRGDRGLAEQFF.

This clonotype has ten or more counts. The chain combines TRBV5-5 with TRBJ1-5, with unresolved D. Trimming shortened V by 4 bases and J by 7 bases, and 9 bases separated the two germline ends. Germline values: CDR1 SGHKS, CDR2 YYEKEE (reference sequence). CDR3 length equals 12 residues. The CDR3 reads CASSLQGQPQHF. CDR3 bases: TGTGCCAGCAGCCTTCAAGGGCAGCCCCAGCATTTT.

This clonotype was found a few times. The chain joins TRBV5-1 to TRBJ2-3, with D tentatively TRBD1 or TRBD2 (5 bases each). The germline V gene encodes CDR1 SGHRS and CDR2 YFSETQ. V shed 4 bases and J shed 3 bases, with 12 bases lying between them. The CDR3 has 14 amino acids. The CDR3 DNA reads TGCGCCAGCAGCGGGGGACCCGGAACAGATACGCAGTATTTT. This sequence encodes CASSGGPGTDTQYF. The full variable domain, in which reference TRBV5-1 and TRBJ2-3 provide the parts outside the CDR3, is KAGVTQTPRYLIKTRGQQVTLSCSPISGHRSVSWYQQTPGQGLQFLFEYFSETQRNKGNFPGRFSGRQFSNSRSEMNVSTLELGDSALYLCASSGGPGTDTQYFGPGTRLTVL.

On this clonotype: The likely explanation is a read error, given a far larger clone one base away. This likely comes from a read error, as the CDR3 has no conserved phenylalanine or tryptophan at its end. The rearrangement links TRBV28 to TRBJ1-5; D remains unclear. The CDR3 length is 12 residues. In germline, CDR1 is MDHEN, CDR2 SYDVKM. V lost 6 bases, J lost 9 bases, and 12 bases lay in between. CDR3 sequence reads: CASSYPEGPQHS. CDR3 DNA: TGTGCCAGCAGCTATCCCGAAGGGCCCCAGCATTCT.

J is TRBJ2-1 and V is TRBV5-1; TRBD1 matches 7 bases. CDR1 SGHRS and CDR2 YFSETQ come from the germline V gene. This CDR3 spans 15 amino acids. V lost 2 bases, J lost 7 bases, and 9 bases stayed unmatched. The CDR3 loop is CASSFGQERGNEQFF. In nucleotides, the CDR3 is TGCGCCAGCAGCTTTGGACAGGAACGAGGGAATGAGCAGTTCTTC.

Ten or more counts support this clonotype. The chain couples TRBV20-1 to TRBJ1-5; D is ambiguous. CDR3 length equals 13 residues. V was cut by 3 bases and J by 4 bases, with 10 bases left in between. CDR1 and CDR2 (germline): DFQATT, SNEGSKA (reference sequence). In nucleotides, the CDR3 is TGCAGTGCTAGTTACACAGATAATCAGCCCCAGCATTTT. Translating gives CSASYTDNQPQHF.

This clonotype was detected many times. The rearrangement links TRBV5-1 to TRBJ1-2; D possibly corresponds to TRBD1 (6 bases). Trimming took 1 base from V and 8 from J, leaving 15 bases between them. Germline V gene lookup returns CDR1 SGHRS and CDR2 YFSETQ. The length of the CDR3 is 14 residues. The CDR3 here is CASSLSRAGEGYTF. The CDR3 bases are TGCGCCAGCAGCTTGAGTCGAGCAGGGGAAGGCTACACCTTC.

In this sample, this clonotype turned up many times. CDR3 coding DNA: TGTGCCAGCAGTCTACGGACAGGGCCGAACGAGCAGTACTTC. Translation: CASSLRTGPNEQYF. This rearrangement joins TRBV6-1 to TRBJ2-7; TRBD1 agrees at 8 bases. Losses at the gene ends were 5 bases for V and 5 bases for J; bases not matched to a gene: 8. Germline assignment: CDR1 MNHNS and CDR2 SASEGT. This CDR3 has 14 residues.

This clonotype has a handful of counts. One base away lies a much larger clone, so this may be a sequencing read error. This chain links TRBV2 with TRBJ1-6, with a weak D call TRBD1 (6 bases). The CDR3 contains 13 residues. Germline loops: CDR1 SNHLY, CDR2 FYNNEI. Between the trimmed V and J ends, which lost 5 bases and 13 bases, there was a span of 15 bases. For the CDR3, the DNA is TGTGCCAGCAGTCCGGACAGCCTCCACCCCCTCCACTTT. Its protein product is CASSPDSLHPLHF.

This clonotype was detected a few times. Because it lacks the conserved phenylalanine or tryptophan at the end, this CDR3 is likely a read error. The V call is TRBV7-2, the J call TRBJ2-7; 12 bases are shared with TRBD2. The ends lost 3 bases at V and 0 bases at J; junction bases unmatched: 3. Germline CDR1 SGHTA, CDR2 FQGNSA. The CDR3 is made up of 16 amino acids. The CDR3 region is CASSLTSGGYSYEQYL. The CDR3 nucleotides are TGTGCCAGCAGCTTGACTAGCGGGGGTTACTCCTACGAGCAGTACCTC.

This clonotype was observed many times. It may be a read error: a sequence one base away is much more abundant. The chain uses TRBV27 and TRBJ2-5; tentative D call: TRBD2 (5 bases). V lost 3 bases and J lost 2, with 7 bases in between. The CDR3 extends over 13 amino acids. Germline CDR1 MNHEY, CDR2 SMNVEV (reference sequence). In nucleotides, the CDR3 is TGTGCCAGCAGTTTTCGGAGGCAAGAGACCCAGTACTTC. This sequence encodes CASSFRRQETQYF.

In this sample, this clonotype turned up a few times. A read error may be the cause here, since a much bigger clone is one base away. The chain links TRBV2 to TRBJ2-7, with 9 nucleotides matching TRBD1. The CDR3 has 15 residues. Germline CDR1 SNHLY, CDR2 FYNNEI. The CDR3 DNA sequence: TGTGCCAGCACCAGGGGACAGGGTAGCTCCTACGGGCAGTACTTC. Its translation is CASTRGQGSSYGQYF. Using reference TRBV2 and TRBJ2-7 for the parts outside the CDR3, the full variable domain is EPEVTQTPSHQVTQMGQEVILRCVPISNHLYFYWYRQILGQKVEFLVSFYNNEISEKSEIFDDQFSVERPDGSNFTLKIRSTKLEDSAMYFCASTRGQGSSYGQYFGPGTRLTVT.

In this sample, this clonotype turned up many times. The chain has TRBV18 and TRBJ2-3; D call uncertain. CDR3 size: 14 residues. Germline V gives CDR1 KGHSH, CDR2 LQKENI. V lost 0 bases to trimming and J lost 4 bases, with 8 bases between them. Written as DNA, the CDR3 is TGTGCCAGCTCACCACCCGTCAGCGCAGATACGCAGTATTTT. Translation gives CASSPPVSADTQYF. The variable domain in full, with the rest retrieved from reference TRBV18 and TRBJ2-3, is NAGVMQNPRHLVRRRGQEARLRCSPMKGHSHVYWYRQLPEEGLKFMVYLQKENIIDESGMPKERFSAEFPKEGPSILRIQQVVRGDSAAYFCASSPPVSADTQYFGPGTRLTVL.

This clonotype occurred many times. V is TRBV11-2 and J is TRBJ1-1; D gene uncertain. Trimming removed 2 bases at V and 3 bases at J, with 10 bases between. Germline V lookup: CDR1 SGHAT, CDR2 FQNNGV. CDR3 size: 14 residues. The DNA for the CDR3 is TGTGCCAGCAGCTTACCCGGGGTTTACACTGAAGCTTTCTTT. Protein sequence: CASSLPGVYTEAFF. The variable domain in full, completed from reference TRBV11-2 and TRBJ1-1, reads EAGVAQSPRYKIIEKRQSVAFWCNPISGHATLYWYQQILGQGPKLLIQFQNNGVVDDSQLPKDRFSAERLKGVDSTLKIQPAKLEDSAVYLCASSLPGVYTEAFFGQGTRLTVV.

This clonotype was detected ten times or more. The gene calls are TRBV7-9 and TRBJ2-3, with 8 positions matching TRBD2. The CDR3 totals 19 residues. Germline CDR1 is SEHNR and CDR2 is FQNEAQ (reference sequence). V trimming: 5 bases; J trimming: 2 bases; junction bases outside the gene matches: 18. The CDR3 reads CASSGMAGGLLLPTDTQYF. The CDR3 coding sequence is TGTGCCAGCAGCGGTATGGCGGGGGGCCTTTTATTACCCACAGATACGCAGTATTTT.

This clonotype was seen a few times. V and J are TRBV10-3 and TRBJ2-5; TRBD1 aligns across 7 bases. CDR1 ENHRY and CDR2 SYGVKD come from the germline V gene. This CDR3 region has 13 residues. With V trimmed by 8 bases and J by 5 bases, 8 bases remained unmatched. CDR3 amino acids: CAISPRGQETQYF. The CDR3 DNA reads TGTGCCATCTCGCCGAGGGGGCAGGAGACCCAGTACTTC.

This clonotype was seen at least ten times. The genes are TRBV5-1 and TRBJ2-3, with D hard to call. The germline V gene has CDR1 SGHRS and CDR2 YFSETQ. CDR3 length equals 15 residues. The V and J ends lost 0 bases and 0 bases respectively, with 8 bases between them. In DNA, the CDR3 is TGCGCCAGCAGCTTGGACAGTTCTAGCACAGATACGCAGTATTTT. This gives the protein CASSLDSSSTDTQYF.